This is a list of T cell receptor beta chains from one sample in a study of shared clonotypes between healthy human individuals. Profiling relied on immunoSEQ multiplex PCR, and the TCRdb table lists in-frame clones only, not all of them. The sample has 2 million to 2.5 million clones, more than 90% seen once. The sample consisted of naive CD4+ T cells sorted from blood. The origin of the receptors is a man younger than 35 in good health. CDR3s include the opening cysteine and the closing phenylalanine or tryptophan. D genes are given only for firm matches.

j_call v_call d_call cdr3_nt cdr3_aa
TRBJ2-2 TRBV5-1 . TGCGCCAGCAGCTCGGGACTCTCAACCTTTAACACCGGGGAGCTGTTTTTT CASSSGLSTFNTGELFF
TRBJ2-2 TRBV5-1 . TGCGCCAGCAGCGGGCAGGAAAGGGCCGGGGAGCTGTTTTTT CASSGQERAGELFF
TRBJ2-2 TRBV7-9 . TGTGCCAGCAGCGTGGACTCTACGGGGGAGCTGTTTTTT CASSVDSTGELFF
TRBJ2-2 TRBV5-1 . TGCGCCAGCAGCTTGGGTCAGGATAACACCGGGGAGCTGTTTTTT CASSLGQDNTGELFF
TRBJ2-5 TRBV2 . TGTGCCAGCGGAGGGGGACCGGCCCTGGCGACCCAGTACTTC CASGGGPALATQYF
TRBJ2-1 TRBV7-2 . TGTGCCAGCAGCTTAGTGGGCTCCTACAATGAGCAGTTCTTC CASSLVGSYNEQFF
TRBJ1-5 TRBV4-1 . TGCGCCAGCAGCCAAGTCTCGGTAGAAGGACTTACCTATAGCAATCAGCCCCAGCATTTT CASSQVSVEGLTYSNQPQHF
TRBJ2-3 TRBV5-1 . TGCGCCAGCAGCTTGGACAGGGGGGGAGATACGCAGTATTTT CASSLDRGGDTQYF
TRBJ1-2 TRBV5-1 . TGCGCCAGCAGCTTATCGGGTGATGGCTACACCTTC CASSLSGDGYTF
TRBJ1-2 TRBV7-9 TRBD1 TGTGCCAGCAGCGGAACGACAGGGGTTGCCTATGGCTACACCTTC CASSGTTGVAYGYTF
TRBJ1-4 TRBV18 . TGTGCCAGCTCGACGGGGGCAACTAATGAAAAACTGTTTTTT CASSTGATNEKLFF
TRBJ2-1 TRBV7-2 . TGTGCCAGCAGCCAGGTTACTAGCAAATTGGATGAGCAGTTCTTC CASSQVTSKLDEQFF
TRBJ2-3 TRBV28 . TGTGCCAGCAGTTTACCCCCGGACTGGCAAGACACAGATACGCAGTATTTT CASSLPPDWQDTDTQYF
TRBJ1-5 TRBV18 . TGTGCCAGCTCACCGGGATATCAGCCCCAGCATTTT CASSPGYQPQHF
TRBJ1-1 TRBV7-6 . TGTGCCAGCAGCTTAGACCCGTCCGGTGAAGCTTTCTTT CASSLDPSGEAFF
TRBJ1-1 TRBV7-2 . TGTGCCAGCAGCTTAGCAGGTAACACTGAAGCTTTCTTT CASSLAGNTEAFF
TRBJ1-1 TRBV6-5 TRBD1 TGTGCCAGCAGTTTTCAGGGGGCAGGCACTGAAGCTTTCTTT CASSFQGAGTEAFF
TRBJ2-7 TRBV13 . TGTGCCAGCAGCTATAGGAGTGGGACACCACCCAGCTACGAGCAGTACTTC CASSYRSGTPPSYEQYF
TRBJ1-5 TRBV5-1 . TGCGCCAGCAGCTTGGAAGGGGCGGATAGTCAGCCCCAGCATTTT CASSLEGADSQPQHF
TRBJ2-1 TRBV2 . TGTGCCAGCAGTGGGAATAGTAATGAGCAGTTCTTC CASSGNSNEQFF
TRBJ2-5 TRBV6-1 TRBD2 TGTGCCAGCAGTGGAGCCCTAGCGGGGGGGCAAGAGACCCAGTACTTC CASSGALAGGQETQYF
TRBJ2-7 TRBV28 . TGTGCCAGCAGTTTAACCCGGGGCATCTCCTACGAGCAGTACTTC CASSLTRGISYEQYF
TRBJ2-7 TRBV4-1 . TGCGCCAGCAGCCCTGAGGGTGGGCTAAACTACGAGCAGTACTTC CASSPEGGLNYEQYF
TRBJ1-2 TRBV5-4 . TGTGCCAGCAGCTTGCCGGGGGTTAACTATGGCTACACCTTC CASSLPGVNYGYTF